These 18 T cell receptor beta chains were sequenced from one sample in a study of T cells of healthy individuals. MiXCR, applied by TCRdb to the 5' RACE reads, yields one record per CDR3 protein. Among around 63,000 distinct CDR3 sequences listed, roughly 16% were seen once. The origin of the receptors is a human donor in good health.

The CDR3 sequence: CASSPLPPEAFF. In DNA form, the CDR3 reads TGTGCCAGCAGCCCCTTGCCACCTGAAGCTTTCTTT. The rearrangement links TRBV14 to TRBJ1-1; no clear D gene. Deletions cut 4 bases from V and 6 bases from J, with 9 bases between. CDR3 size: 12 residues. Germline V gene sequence: CDR1 SGHDN, CDR2 FVKESK.

The chain couples TRBV6-5 to TRBJ2-3; the match to TRBD2 covers 9 bases. Germline V gene sequence: CDR1 MNHEY, CDR2 SVGAGI. The CDR3 is 16 residues long. Trimming removed 6 bases from V and 6 bases from J; junction bases left unmatched: 13. The CDR3 sequence is CASRDLGGRARDTQYF. The CDR3 coding sequence is TGTGCCAGCAGGGATTTAGGCGGGAGGGCCAGGGATACGCAGTATTTT.

This clonotype has just a few counts. The CDR3 DNA reads as TGCGCCAGCAGCCAAGTGGGGGACAGGGTCGGTGGCTACACCTTC. As protein: CASSQVGDRVGGYTF. The chain joins TRBV4-1 to TRBJ1-2, with 9 bases identical to TRBD1. The CDR3 runs 15 residues. With 1 base clipped from V and 7 bases from J, the junction kept 7 bases outside the gene matches. CDR1 and CDR2 from the germline V gene are MGHRA and YSYEKL.

This clonotype was seen at least ten times. This chain joins TRBV29-1 and TRBJ1-5; tentatively, D is TRBD1 (5 bases). There are 12 residues in the CDR3. The V and J ends lost 7 bases and 0 bases respectively, with 7 bases between them. Germline lookup yields CDR1 SQVTM and CDR2 ANQGSEA. The CDR3 coding sequence is TGCAGCGCAGGGCATAGCAATCAGCCCCAGCATTTT. It translates to CSAGHSNQPQHF.

There are many counts of this clonotype. V is TRBV4-1 and J is TRBJ2-3; 15 bases line up with TRBD2. CDR3 size: 17 residues. Germline V gene sequence: CDR1 MGHRA, CDR2 YSYEKL. Trimming cost V 3 bases and J 8 bases; bases outside gene matches: 9. The CDR3 loop reads CASSQGLAGGLGVTQYF. The CDR3, as DNA: TGCGCCAGCAGCCAGGGACTAGCGGGAGGTCTCGGAGTTACGCAGTATTTT.

This clonotype was detected only a few times. The chain has TRBV6-1 and TRBJ2-5; tentatively, D is TRBD2 (6 bases). CDR1 is MNHNS, CDR2 SASEGT, per germline. V lost 7 bases to trimming and J lost 3 bases, with 9 bases between them. The CDR3 runs to 12 residues. The CDR3 nucleotides read TGTGCCAGCATGTCGGGAGAAGAGACCCAGTACTTC. It specifies CASMSGEETQYF.

In its sample, this clonotype was seen a few times. The CDR3 sequence: CASSPRGKPNTEAFF. CDR3 nucleotide sequence: TGTGCCAGCAGCCCACGGGGCAAACCTAACACTGAAGCTTTCTTT. The chain combines TRBV9 with TRBJ1-1; a possible D gene is TRBD1 (5 bases). The ends were cut back, 4 bases at V and 2 bases at J, with 15 bases in the middle. Germline CDR1 reads SGDLS; CDR2 reads YYNGEE. The CDR3 loop spans 15 amino acids.

The rearrangement links TRBV24-1 to TRBJ2-1; weak D call: TRBD2 (6 bases). CDR1 and CDR2 from the germline V gene are KGHDR and SFDVKD. The CDR3 is 16 residues long. The V end lost 9 bases, the J end lost 0 bases, and 17 bases lay between the germline ends. DNA for the CDR3: TGTGCCACCGAGGGAGCGGACGGGAGCTCCTACAATGAGCAGTTCTTC. It codes for CATEGADGSSYNEQFF.

This clonotype was seen repeatedly, ten times or more. J is TRBJ2-7 and V is TRBV7-2; weak D call: TRBD2 (6 bases). The CDR3 spans 14 residues. Germline loops: CDR1 SGHTA, CDR2 FQGNSA. V lost 5 bases, J lost 0 bases, and 11 bases lay in between. The CDR3 reads CASSRDGSSYEQYF. Here the CDR3 DNA reads TGTGCCAGCAGCCGGGACGGGAGCTCCTACGAGCAGTACTTC.

The V call is TRBV7-2, the J call TRBJ2-3, with 9 positions matching TRBD2. Germline V gene data show CDR1 as SGHTA and CDR2 as FQGNSA. This CDR3 contains 15 residues. With 0 bases clipped from V and 6 bases from J, the junction kept 4 bases outside the gene matches. In nucleotides, the CDR3 is TGTGCCAGCAGCTTAGCGGCTAGCGGGACCGATACGCAGTATTTT. Encoded protein: CASSLAASGTDTQYF.

This clonotype was seen a handful of times. This chain links TRBV7-6 with TRBJ2-3, with 14 bases matching TRBD2. The CDR3 loop spans 19 amino acids. The junction had 10 bases not matched to a gene; V was cut back by 5 bases and J by 0 bases. Germline CDR1 and CDR2: SGHVS and FNYEAQ. The CDR3: CASSRLAGGPGLSTDTQYF. DNA for the CDR3: TGTGCCAGCAGCAGACTAGCGGGAGGGCCGGGGTTAAGCACAGATACGCAGTATTTT.

This clonotype has at least ten counts. The chain is built from TRBV6-6 and TRBJ2-1, with D possibly being TRBD2 (6 bases). V lost 5 bases, J lost 2 bases, and 13 bases lay in between. The germline CDR1 and CDR2 sequences are MNHNY and SVGAGI (reference sequence). This CDR3 comprises 15 residues. The CDR3 spells CASSLAGPPYNEQFF. The CDR3 DNA sequence: TGTGCCAGCAGTCTCGCGGGACCTCCCTACAATGAGCAGTTCTTC.

In this sample, this clonotype turned up many times. J is TRBJ1-1 and V is TRBV11-2; D is possibly TRBD1 (5 bases). From germline, CDR1 is SGHAT and CDR2 FQNNGV. V dropped 1 base and J dropped 5 bases, with 14 bases sitting between them. CDR3 length: 15 amino acids. The CDR3 region is CASSLGRTGGTEAFF. The CDR3 DNA sequence: TGTGCCAGCAGCTTAGGCCGAACTGGGGGTACTGAAGCTTTCTTT.

This clonotype appeared many times. V and J are TRBV11-1 and TRBJ2-1; D unclear. The V gene's germline CDR1 is SGHAT and CDR2 FQDESV (reference sequence). The ends were cut back, 2 bases at V and 5 bases at J, with 16 bases in the middle. This CDR3 has 16 residues. CDR3 in amino acids: CASSLSSQTYNNEQFF. CDR3 DNA sequence: TGTGCCAGCAGCTTATCTTCCCAGACTTACAACAATGAGCAGTTCTTC. Together with reference TRBV11-1 and TRBJ2-1, the CDR3 gives the full variable domain: EAEVAQSPRYKITEKSQAVAFWCDPISGHATLYWYRQILGQGPELLVQFQDESVVDDSQLPKDRFSAERLKGVDSTLKIQPAELGDSAMYLCASSLSSQTYNNEQFFGPGTRLTVL.

This rearrangement joins TRBV24-1 to TRBJ2-2; D is unresolved. CDR3 size: 13 residues. Germline lookup yields CDR1 KGHDR and CDR2 SFDVKD. V shed 5 bases and J shed 4 bases, with 7 bases lying between them. Written as DNA, the CDR3 is TGTGCCACCAGTGTCCCCACCACCGGGGAGCTGTTTTTT. Amino acids: CATSVPTTGELFF.

The J gene is TRBJ2-1, the V gene TRBV6-6; tentatively, D is TRBD2 (6 bases). Trimming left V 0 bases short and J 0 bases short, with 12 bases between. There are 17 residues in the CDR3. CDR1 MNHNY and CDR2 SVGAGI come from the germline V gene (reference sequence). CDR3 loop: CASSYSGGTSSYNEQFF. The CDR3, as DNA: TGTGCCAGCAGTTACTCGGGCGGGACGAGCTCCTACAATGAGCAGTTCTTC.

The genes are TRBV6-1 and TRBJ2-7; possibly TRBD1 for D (5 bases). The CDR3 runs 15 residues. V lost 1 base, J lost 1 base, and 11 bases lay in between. Per the germline V gene, CDR1 is MNHNS and CDR2 is SASEGT. This CDR3 reads CASSEGTGESYEQYF. The CDR3 nucleotides are TGTGCCAGCAGTGAAGGCACAGGCGAGTCCTACGAGCAGTACTTC.

This chain joins TRBV5-1 and TRBJ2-7; weak D call: TRBD2 (7 bases). Germline assignment: CDR1 SGHRS and CDR2 YFSETQ. Between the trimmed V and J ends, which lost 0 bases and 5 bases, there was a span of 21 bases. The CDR3 is 17 amino acids. The CDR3 DNA reads as TGCGCCAGCAGCTTGGCCATACGAGGGGGGGCCGTGGACGAGCAGTACTTC. The encoded protein is CASSLAIRGGAVDEQYF.